This T cell receptor beta chain was found in a study of T cell changes during pregnancy in multiple sclerosis (dated by TCRdb to about 2019). About the study as a whole: In women with multiple sclerosis, the researchers looked at how the T cell repertoire shifted as pregnancy progressed.

The method was the immunoSEQ multiplex PCR assay. The source is immuneACCESS, and TCRdb retained only in-frame sequences with V and J called. Part of the clones is not carried over; for the studies checked, unresolved V genes explain less than half of this, and the remainder is unexplained. Here the sample has about 40,000 clones; around 93% occur a single time. About 0.73% of the sample is taken by the ten largest. From a lookup of the germline V gene (reference sequence), CDR1 and CDR2 are GTSNPN and SVGIG. The CDR3 measures 15 amino acids from cysteine to phenylalanine. Kept here is only the CDR3 DNA, which spans 45 bases and is read in frame from base 1. V loses 0 bases, J loses 6 bases, and the germline ends lie 12 bases apart. Regarding this clone: The clone's antigen remains unknown. Per-base qualities were not stored, and no clone one base away is much larger.

The sequence came from a female donor with multiple sclerosis, enrolled in a pregnancy study. Recombination connected TRBV30 to TRBJ1-6; tentative D gene TRBD1, with 6 bases matching. This material consisted of CD4+ T cells from peripheral blood mononuclear cells, taken before pregnancy. The DNA sequence follows: TGTGCCTGGAGTGTACAGGGTTGGTTTAATTCACCCCTCCACTTT. It is translated as CAWSVQGWFNSPLHF. Beyond the CDR3, the reference TRBV30 and TRBJ1-6 genes provide the residues; the full variable domain reads: SQTIHQWPATLVQPVGSPLSLECTVEGTSNPNLYWYRQAAGRGLQLLFYSVGIGQISSEVPQNLSASRPQDRQFILSSKKLLLSDSGFYLCAWSVQGWFNSPLHFGNGTRLTVT.